This TCR beta chain came from a study of blood T cell repertoires in COVID-19. The wider study: Donors in the United States, Italy and Spain gave samples during acute or convalescent COVID-19.

In the source study's methods: Scientists estimated how many nucleated cells there were by amplifying reference gene primers. Clones were sequenced by immunoSEQ multiplex PCR, and TCRdb holds only the in-frame ones, with some missing. That table gives V, J and clone size, and the DNA gave D and trimming. In the table there are fewer than 110,000 clones, 85% to 90% of which are singletons. Trimming took off 5 bases at V and 4 bases at J, with 11 bases between the two ends. Germline CDR1 MDHEN, CDR2 SYDVKM. The length of the CDR3 is 13 residues. The sequencing sample was made of peripheral blood. The receptor was isolated from a human donor in a cohort sampled during active COVID-19. The chain employs TRBV28 and TRBJ1-2, with D uncertain. The CDR3 loop is CASSPPRVYGYTF. In DNA, the CDR3 is TGTGCCAGCAGTCCCCCGAGGGTCTATGGCTACACCTTC.